The source of this T cell receptor beta chain is a study of T cell responses to AZD1222 COVID-19 vaccine. Study-wide results and caveats: Just 5 to 7 AZD1222 recipients were seropositive at baseline. Mostly white British, mostly female donors; authors suggested clonal diversity may be underestimated. Repertoires were obtained solely post-peak T cell response.

Measured with immunoSEQ multiplex PCR; TCRdb has only the in-frame clones, and not every one. The data show approximately 140,000 clones, around nine tenths seen once. On this clone itself: What it binds is not known.

This TCR was recovered from an adult in good health. This material consisted of peripheral blood, taken on day 0 of AZD1222 vaccination.

CDR3 in DNA: TGTGCCAGCAGCTTAGATAGGACAGGGGGCGGTAATACCATTGAGCAGTTCTTC. Translation: CASSLDRTGGGNTIEQFF. The V call is TRBV7-6, the J call TRBJ2-1; 11 nucleotides line up with TRBD1. Germline lookup yields CDR1 SGHVS and CDR2 FNYEAQ. Unmatched junction bases numbered 14, after V lost 1 base and J lost 9 bases. The CDR3 extends over 18 amino acids.